A single sample is the source of the 21 T cell receptor beta chains below, sequenced in a study of T cell responses to AZD1222 COVID-19 vaccine. TCRdb keeps only in-frame clones here, not all; method: immunoSEQ multiplex PCR. The table has roughly 55,000 clones, 70% to 90% seen once. Sequencing used peripheral blood, obtained on day 0 of AZD1222 vaccination. The origin of the receptors is an adult in good health.

The rearrangement joins TRBV4-2 to TRBJ2-1, with 7 nucleotides matching TRBD2. This CDR3 spans 15 amino acids. Germline V gene lookup returns CDR1 LGHNA and CDR2 YNFKEQ. V gave up 0 bases and J gave up 5 bases; unmatched junction bases: 4. Here the CDR3 reads CASSQELATNNEQFF. CDR3 DNA: TGTGCCAGCAGCCAAGAACTAGCGACTAACAATGAGCAGTTCTTC.

This clone was seen more than once but under ten times. The chain employs TRBV10-3 and TRBJ1-1; D possibly corresponds to TRBD1 (5 bases). The length of the CDR3 is 13 residues. The germline V gene encodes CDR1 ENHRY and CDR2 SYGVKD. Trimming removed 7 bases at V and 1 base at J, with 10 bases between. CDR3 sequence reads: CAITVTANTEAFF. CDR3 DNA: TGTGCCATCACTGTGACAGCGAACACTGAAGCTTTCTTT.

The chain uses TRBV5-1 and TRBJ2-1; D is undetermined. The V gene lost 7 bases and the J gene lost 9 bases, with 17 bases spanning the gap. The germline CDR1 and CDR2 sequences are SGHRS and YFSETQ. CDR3 length equals 13 residues. CDR3 sequence reads: CASGLDILGEQFF. The CDR3 nucleotides read TGCGCCAGCGGTTTGGATATTCTGGGTGAGCAGTTCTTC. The full variable domain, rest sourced from reference TRBV5-1 and TRBJ2-1, is KAGVTQTPRYLIKTRGQQVTLSCSPISGHRSVSWYQQTPGQGLQFLFEYFSETQRNKGNFPGRFSGRQFSNSRSEMNVSTLELGDSALYLCASGLDILGEQFFGPGTRLTVL.

The chain has TRBV14 and TRBJ2-2; D may be TRBD1 or TRBD2 (6 bases each). The V end lost 0 bases, the J end lost 5 bases, and 19 bases lay between the germline ends. This CDR3 has 18 amino acids. Germline V gives CDR1 SGHDN, CDR2 FVKESK. CDR3 coding DNA: TGTGCCAGCAGCCAAGAAGGACGGGGGCCAAGGGGAACCGGGGAGCTGTTTTTT. Its protein is CASSQEGRGPRGTGELFF. The full variable domain, completed using reference TRBV14 and TRBJ2-2, is EAGVTQFPSHSVIEKGQTVTLRCDPISGHDNLYWYRRVMGKEIKFLLHFVKESKQDESGMPNNRFLAERTGGTYSTLKVQPAELEDSGVYFCASSQEGRGPRGTGELFFGEGSRLTVL.

CDR3 DNA sequence: TGTGCTAGTGGTGTTGGACAGCAAAGCACAGATACGCAGTATTTT. Translating gives CASGVGQQSTDTQYF. V and J are TRBV12-5 and TRBJ2-3; D is possibly TRBD1 (6 bases). Germline lookup yields CDR1 LGHNT and CDR2 FRNRAP. The V and J ends lost 5 bases and 0 bases respectively, with 12 bases between them. This CDR3 region has 15 residues.

The chain recombines TRBV12-5 with TRBJ2-2, with 11 bases aligning to TRBD1. Per the germline V gene, CDR1 is LGHNT and CDR2 is FRNRAP. With 4 bases clipped from V and 1 base from J, the junction kept 8 bases outside the gene matches. CDR3 length: 18 residues. CDR3 region: CASGWDPGTGGNTGELFF. As DNA, the CDR3 is TGTGCTAGTGGTTGGGACCCCGGGACAGGGGGGAACACCGGGGAGCTGTTTTTT.

V usage is TRBV18 and J usage is TRBJ2-1, with D possibly called TRBD1 or TRBD2 (5 bases each). Germline assignment: CDR1 KGHSH and CDR2 LQKENI. V lost 3 bases, J lost 0 bases, and 15 bases lay in between. The CDR3 has 17 residues. The DNA of the CDR3 is TGTGCCAGCTCACCGGGGACGTTTTACAGCTCCTACAATGAGCAGTTCTTC. Residues: CASSPGTFYSSYNEQFF.

The chain has TRBV9 and TRBJ1-1, with 9 positions matching TRBD1. From germline, CDR1 is SGDLS and CDR2 YYNGEE. There are 21 residues in the CDR3. J was trimmed by 3 bases and V by 0 bases; bases with no gene match: 21. CDR3 residues: CASSVATRGQGLAGRYTEAFF. The CDR3 DNA sequence: TGTGCCAGCAGCGTAGCTACTCGGGGACAGGGACTAGCCGGACGTTACACTGAAGCTTTCTTT.

The chain combines TRBV29-1 with TRBJ2-4; D not certain. CDR1 and CDR2 (germline): SQVTM, ANQGSEA. Trimming took 6 bases from V and 7 from J, leaving 22 bases between them. The CDR3 length is 15 residues. The CDR3 bases are TGCAGCGTGCAAAAACGGGCCCCCCAAGGGAACATTCAGTACTTC. It codes for CSVQKRAPQGNIQYF.

The J gene is TRBJ2-7, the V gene TRBV5-1; D possibly corresponds to TRBD1 (6 bases). Germline V gene data show CDR1 as SGHRS and CDR2 as YFSETQ. Trimming removed 0 bases at V and 2 bases at J, with 6 bases between. The CDR3 contains 13 residues. The CDR3 DNA reads TGCGCCAGCAGCTTGGACAGGGCCTACGAGCAGTACTTC. Translated, it gives CASSLDRAYEQYF.

The chain recombines TRBV2 with TRBJ1-2; 9 nucleotides match TRBD1. Per the germline V gene, CDR1 is SNHLY and CDR2 is FYNNEI. After removal of 4 bases from V and 4 bases from J, the junction contained 13 bases not matched to a gene. This CDR3 has 17 residues. The CDR3 sequence: CASSGGTGFSDGYGYTF. For the CDR3, the DNA is TGTGCCAGCAGTGGCGGGACAGGGTTTTCAGATGGCTATGGCTACACCTTC.

This clone has just a few counts. This chain uses TRBV19 with TRBJ2-2; D possibly matches TRBD1 or TRBD2 (5 bases each). Germline V CDR1 and CDR2: LNHDA, SQIVND (reference sequence). Trimming took off 5 bases at V and 0 bases at J, with 10 bases between the two ends. The CDR3 runs to 15 residues. This CDR3 reads CASSPGTANTGELFF. The CDR3 DNA follows: TGTGCCAGTAGTCCCGGGACGGCGAACACCGGGGAGCTGTTTTTT.

The genes are TRBV7-2 and TRBJ1-6; D is perhaps TRBD1 (5 bases). The CDR3 extends over 15 amino acids. The V end was cut by 3 bases, the J end by 5 bases, with 11 bases between. Germline V CDR1 and CDR2: SGHTA, FQGNSA. CDR3 in amino acids: CASSFEGLNNSPLHF. The CDR3 DNA reads as TGTGCCAGCAGCTTTGAGGGACTTAATAATTCACCCCTCCACTTT.

The rearrangement uses TRBV5-6 and TRBJ2-1; D might be TRBD1 (6 bases). Per germline, CDR1 SGHDT and CDR2 YYEEEE. The CDR3 length is 14 residues. With 2 bases removed from V and 1 base from J, the gap between germline ends came to 7 bases. CDR3 in amino acids: CASSLGGSYNEQFF. The CDR3 DNA reads as TGTGCCAGCAGCTTAGGGGGTTCCTACAATGAGCAGTTCTTC.

This chain joins TRBV10-3 and TRBJ2-1; D might be TRBD2 (5 bases). Germline V gene data show CDR1 as ENHRY and CDR2 as SYGVKD. Trimming removed 4 bases at V and 6 bases at J, with 13 bases between. The CDR3 sequence is 14 residues long. The CDR3: CAISGERLGNEQFF. Written as DNA, the CDR3 is TGTGCCATCAGTGGGGAGAGGCTGGGCAATGAGCAGTTCTTC.

The rearrangement uses TRBV5-1 and TRBJ2-1, with a weak D call TRBD1 (6 bases). This CDR3 region has 15 residues. V lost 0 bases to trimming and J lost 9 bases, with 16 bases between them. CDR1 and CDR2 (germline): SGHRS, YFSETQ. The CDR3 sequence: CASSLGRQLRGEQFF. In DNA form, the CDR3 reads TGCGCCAGCAGCTTGGGACGCCAGCTCAGGGGTGAGCAGTTCTTC.

This clone was counted a single time. This chain joins TRBV6-5 and TRBJ1-1; 7 bases are shared with TRBD1. With 5 bases clipped from V and 5 bases from J, the junction kept 11 bases outside the gene matches. The CDR3 runs to 15 residues. CDR1 MNHEY and CDR2 SVGAGI come from the germline V gene. CDR3 DNA sequence: TGTGCCAGCAGTCCCCAGACAGGGCGAAGGACTGAAGCTTTCTTT. Protein product: CASSPQTGRRTEAFF.

This sequence joins TRBV6-5 and TRBJ2-7; a possible D gene is TRBD2 (5 bases). The germline CDR1 and CDR2 sequences are MNHEY and SVGAGI. The ends were cut back, 0 bases at V and 5 bases at J, with 5 bases in the middle. This CDR3 has 12 residues. The CDR3 here is CASSYSRDEQYF. As DNA, the CDR3 is TGTGCCAGCAGTTACTCGAGGGACGAGCAGTACTTC.

The chain recombines TRBV5-8 with TRBJ1-5; D not certain. V lost 0 bases and J 10 bases, leaving 11 bases between the germline ends. Germline CDR1 reads SGHTS; CDR2 reads YDEGEE. This CDR3 is built from 13 residues. The CDR3 nucleotides are TGTGCCAGCAGCTTGGGCCTATTGAAACCCCAGCATTTT. Translation gives CASSLGLLKPQHF.

The V call is TRBV28, the J call TRBJ1-4; D is ambiguous. Trimming left V 5 bases short and J 0 bases short, with 13 bases between. The CDR3 sequence is 16 residues long. Germline V gene data show CDR1 as MDHEN and CDR2 as SYDVKM. Here the CDR3 reads CASSPPGAPTNEKLFF. CDR3 bases: TGTGCCAGCAGTCCCCCGGGAGCCCCAACTAATGAAAAACTGTTTTTT.

This chain joins TRBV7-9 and TRBJ1-4; 11 nucleotides line up with TRBD1. Germline V gives CDR1 SEHNR, CDR2 FQNEAQ (reference sequence). With 5 bases clipped from V and 8 bases from J, the junction kept 10 bases outside the gene matches. The CDR3 runs to 16 residues. The CDR3 spells CASSTGQGESSEKLFF. CDR3 coding DNA: TGTGCCAGCAGCACGGGACAGGGGGAGTCGAGCGAAAAACTGTTTTTT.